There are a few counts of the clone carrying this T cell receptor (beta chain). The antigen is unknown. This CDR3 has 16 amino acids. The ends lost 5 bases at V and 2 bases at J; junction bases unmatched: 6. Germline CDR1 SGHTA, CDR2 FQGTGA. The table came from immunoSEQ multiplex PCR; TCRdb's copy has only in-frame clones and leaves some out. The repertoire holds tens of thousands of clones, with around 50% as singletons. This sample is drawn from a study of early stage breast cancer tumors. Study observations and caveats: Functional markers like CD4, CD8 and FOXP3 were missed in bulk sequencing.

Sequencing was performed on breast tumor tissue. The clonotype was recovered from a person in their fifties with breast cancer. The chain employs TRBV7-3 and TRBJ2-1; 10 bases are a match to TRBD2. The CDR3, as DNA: TGTGCCAGCAGCATGACTAGCGGGCGCCCCTACAATGAGCAGTTCTTC. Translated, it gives CASSMTSGRPYNEQFF. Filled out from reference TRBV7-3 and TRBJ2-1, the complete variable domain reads GAGVSQTPSNKVTEKGKYVELRCDPISGHTALYWYRQSLGQGPEFLIYFQGTGAADDSGLPNDRFFAVRPEGSVSTLKIQRTERGDSAVYLCASSMTSGRPYNEQFFGPGTRLTVL.